This T cell receptor beta chain was sequenced in a study of blood T cell repertoires in COVID-19. Looking at the study overall: Acute and convalescent COVID-19 specimens originated in the United States, Italy and Spain.

This CDR3 comprises 16 residues. Germline V gives CDR1 GTSNPN, CDR2 SVGIG (reference sequence). V was pared by 4 bases and J by 7 bases, with 15 bases of the junction left unmatched. Sequenced by immunoSEQ multiplex PCR; TCRdb stores in-frame clones only, minus some. The data show tens of thousands of clones, more than 75% seen once. The receptor comes from a man aged 50-59 years with active or convalescent COVID-19. Sequencing was performed on peripheral blood. This chain uses TRBV30 with TRBJ2-1; 8 bases line up with TRBD2. The CDR3 coding sequence is TGTGCCTGGACCCCCCTAAAAGCGGGGGCCTCGAATGAGCAGTTCTTC. It encodes CAWTPLKAGASNEQFF.